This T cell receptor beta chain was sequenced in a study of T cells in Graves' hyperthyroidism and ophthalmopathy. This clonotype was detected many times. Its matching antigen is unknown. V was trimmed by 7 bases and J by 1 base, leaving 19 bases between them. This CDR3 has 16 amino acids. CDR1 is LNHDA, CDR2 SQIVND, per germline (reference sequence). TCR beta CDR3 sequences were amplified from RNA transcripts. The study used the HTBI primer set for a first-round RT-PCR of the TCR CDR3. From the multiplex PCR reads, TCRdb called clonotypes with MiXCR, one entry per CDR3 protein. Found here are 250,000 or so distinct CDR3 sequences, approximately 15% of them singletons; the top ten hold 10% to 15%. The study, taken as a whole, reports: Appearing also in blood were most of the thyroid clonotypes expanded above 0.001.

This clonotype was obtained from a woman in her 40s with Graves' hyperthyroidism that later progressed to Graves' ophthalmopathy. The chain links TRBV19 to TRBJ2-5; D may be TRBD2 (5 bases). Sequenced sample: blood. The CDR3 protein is CASTPTLQAGQETQYF. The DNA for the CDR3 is TGTGCCAGTACGCCTACCCTCCAGGCGGGCCAAGAGACCCAGTACTTC.